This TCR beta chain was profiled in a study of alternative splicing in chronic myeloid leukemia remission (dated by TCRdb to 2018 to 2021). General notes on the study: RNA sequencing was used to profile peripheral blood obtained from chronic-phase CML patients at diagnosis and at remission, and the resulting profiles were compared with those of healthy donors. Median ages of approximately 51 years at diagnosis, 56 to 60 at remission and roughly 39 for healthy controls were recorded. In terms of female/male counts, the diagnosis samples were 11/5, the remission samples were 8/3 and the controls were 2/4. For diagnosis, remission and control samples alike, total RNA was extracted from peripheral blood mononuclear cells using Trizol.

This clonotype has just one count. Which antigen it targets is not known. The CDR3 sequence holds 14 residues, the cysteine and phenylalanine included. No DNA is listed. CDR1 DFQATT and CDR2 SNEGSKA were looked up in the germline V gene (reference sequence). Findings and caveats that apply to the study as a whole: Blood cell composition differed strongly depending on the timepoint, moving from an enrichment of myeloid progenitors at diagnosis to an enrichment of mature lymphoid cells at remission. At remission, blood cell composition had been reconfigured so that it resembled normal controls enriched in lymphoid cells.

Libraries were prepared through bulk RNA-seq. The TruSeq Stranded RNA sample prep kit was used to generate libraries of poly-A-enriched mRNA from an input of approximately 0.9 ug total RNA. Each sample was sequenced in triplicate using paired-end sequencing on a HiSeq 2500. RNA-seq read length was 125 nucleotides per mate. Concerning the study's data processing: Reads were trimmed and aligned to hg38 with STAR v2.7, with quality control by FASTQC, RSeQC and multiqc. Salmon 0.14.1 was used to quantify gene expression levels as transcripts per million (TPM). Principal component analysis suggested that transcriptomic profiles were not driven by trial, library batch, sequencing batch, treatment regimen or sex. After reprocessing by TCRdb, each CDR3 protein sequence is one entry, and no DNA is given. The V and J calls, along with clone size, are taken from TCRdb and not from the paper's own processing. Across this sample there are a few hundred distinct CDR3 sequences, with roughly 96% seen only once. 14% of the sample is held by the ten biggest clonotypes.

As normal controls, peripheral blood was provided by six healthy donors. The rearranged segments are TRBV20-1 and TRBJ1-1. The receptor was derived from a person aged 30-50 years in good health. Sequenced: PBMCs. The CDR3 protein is CSAPLPTGFPEAFF.